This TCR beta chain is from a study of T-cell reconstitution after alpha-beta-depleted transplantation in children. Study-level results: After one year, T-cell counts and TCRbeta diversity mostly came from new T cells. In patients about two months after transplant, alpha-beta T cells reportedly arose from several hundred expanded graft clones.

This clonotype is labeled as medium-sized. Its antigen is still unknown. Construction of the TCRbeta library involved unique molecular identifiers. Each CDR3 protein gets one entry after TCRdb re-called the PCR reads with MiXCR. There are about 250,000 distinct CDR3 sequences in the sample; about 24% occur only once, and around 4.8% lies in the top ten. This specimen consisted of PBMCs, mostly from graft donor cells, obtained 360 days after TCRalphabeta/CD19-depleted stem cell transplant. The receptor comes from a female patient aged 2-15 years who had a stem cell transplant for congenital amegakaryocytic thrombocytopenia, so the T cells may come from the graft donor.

CDR3 amino acids: CASSFRGQVKTGELFF. CDR3 coding DNA: TGTGCCAGCAGTTTTAGGGGACAGGTGAAAACCGGGGAGCTGTTTTTT. V is TRBV12-3 or TRBV12-4 and J is TRBJ2-2, with TRBD1 identical over 8 bases. V was clipped by 3 bases and J by 5 bases; unmatched bases: 8. The CDR3 consists of 16 residues.